These 29 T cell receptor beta chains were sequenced from one sample in a study of CD8 T cells in ankylosing spondylitis (dated by TCRdb to about 2017). Here is what the overall study found, with its caveats: Blood from ankylosing spondylitis patients appeared to be characterized by a TCR beta motif made up of several highly homologous amino acid variants.

Library generation was performed with 5' RACE. Sequencing was performed on an Illumina HiSeq 2500. The public sequencing data were trimmed at Q25 with fastp and processed into clonotypes with MiXCR by TCRdb, which kept only in-frame beta chains. Rows with one shared CDR3 protein collapse into an entry with the most common genes and DNA. The sample table lists 670,000 or so distinct CDR3 sequences, about 20% of them with a count of one. 19% of the sample comes from the top ten. No antigen is known for these receptors. Input material: blood, either unsorted or a sorted T cell fraction (not recorded which). These receptors originate from a male donor with ankylosing spondylitis.

This clonotype was seen only a few times. This chain links TRBV28 with TRBJ2-2, with D unresolved. Per germline, CDR1 MDHEN and CDR2 SYDVKM. The CDR3 length is 12 residues. V gave up 3 bases and J gave up 10 bases, with 9 bases separating them. The CDR3 reads CASSFPSPELFF. CDR3 bases: TGTGCCAGCAGTTTTCCTTCGCCGGAGCTGTTTTTT.

The chain links TRBV5-1 to TRBJ2-5; D is possibly TRBD2 (6 bases). In germline, CDR1 is SGHRS, CDR2 YFSETQ. This CDR3 spans 14 amino acids. V lost 0 bases and J 3 bases, leaving 9 bases between the germline ends. The CDR3 coding sequence is TGCGCCAGCAGCTTGGGGCCGGGGGAAGAGACCCAGTACTTC. Protein: CASSLGPGEETQYF. Using reference TRBV5-1 and TRBJ2-5 for the parts outside the CDR3, the full variable domain is KAGVTQTPRYLIKTRGQQVTLSCSPISGHRSVSWYQQTPGQGLQFLFEYFSETQRNKGNFPGRFSGRQFSNSRSEMNVSTLELGDSALYLCASSLGPGEETQYFGPGTRLLVL.

The CDR3 is CASSEGRVREQFF. The CDR3 nucleotides are TGTGCCAGCAGCGAGGGCAGGGTTCGCGAGCAGTTCTTC. This rearrangement joins TRBV11-3 to TRBJ2-1; either TRBD1 or TRBD2 may supply D (5 bases each). This CDR3 spans 13 amino acids. Trimming pared 5 bases from V and 10 bases from J, leaving 15 bases between. Germline V gene sequence: CDR1 SGHNT, CDR2 YENEEA.

The chain couples TRBV19 to TRBJ2-7, with D possibly matching TRBD1 (5 bases). The CDR3 totals 11 residues. V lost 8 bases and J lost 2, with 7 bases in between. Germline CDR1 is LNHDA and CDR2 is SQIVND (reference sequence). The CDR3 coding sequence is TGTGCCAGTGGACAAACCTACGAGCAGTACTTC. Its protein is CASGQTYEQYF.

This clonotype has just a few counts. The chain joins TRBV6-1 to TRBJ1-2; 9 bases agree with TRBD1. The V gene's germline CDR1 is MNHNS and CDR2 SASEGT. This CDR3 region has 14 residues. J gave up 8 bases and V 4 bases, and 8 bases lay outside the gene matches. The CDR3 bases are TGTGCCAGCAGTGGGAGGGGACAGGGAGGAGGCTACACCTTC. Protein sequence: CASSGRGQGGGYTF.

The gene calls are TRBV20-1 and TRBJ2-7; 11 bases map to TRBD2. Germline CDR1 reads DFQATT; CDR2 reads SNEGSKA (reference sequence). V gave up 7 bases and J gave up 2 bases; unmatched junction bases: 4. The CDR3 extends over 13 amino acids. This CDR3 is CSVTSGGTYEQYF. The CDR3 DNA is TGCAGTGTCACTAGCGGGGGAACCTACGAGCAGTACTTC.

The chain uses TRBV7-9 and TRBJ2-7; 9 positions agree with TRBD2. The trim removed 7 bases at V and 5 bases at J, leaving 15 bases unmatched. Germline V gene lookup returns CDR1 SEHNR and CDR2 FQNEAQ (reference sequence). This CDR3 is built from 16 residues. DNA for the CDR3: TGTGCCAGCACCCTACCTTCTAGCGGGACGGTGAACGAGCAGTACTTC. Its protein is CASTLPSSGTVNEQYF. Drawing the rest from reference TRBV7-9 and TRBJ2-7, the complete variable domain is DTGVSQNPRHKITKRGQNVTFRCDPISEHNRLYWYRQTLGQGPEFLTYFQNEAQLEKSRLLSDRFSAERPKGSFSTLEIQRTEQGDSAMYLCASTLPSSGTVNEQYFGPGTRLTVT.

The V and J genes are TRBV6-1 and TRBJ1-2; 10 nucleotides match TRBD1. Germline CDR1 MNHNS, CDR2 SASEGT. The V segment lost 9 bases and the J segment 4 bases; nucleotides outside the gene matches: 8. The CDR3 loop spans 14 amino acids. The CDR3 spells CARTPRDRGYGYTF. CDR3 in DNA: TGTGCCAGGACCCCCCGGGACAGGGGCTATGGCTACACCTTC.

The chain uses TRBV2 and TRBJ2-1; 8 bases line up with TRBD2. The V and J ends lost 1 base and 4 bases, in that order; junction bases with no gene match: 6. The length of the CDR3 is 16 residues. Germline V lookup: CDR1 SNHLY, CDR2 FYNNEI. CDR3 sequence (DNA): TGTGCCAGCAGTGAAGTAAGGCTAGCGGGTTACAATGAGCAGTTCTTC. It encodes CASSEVRLAGYNEQFF.

In this sample, this clonotype turned up a few times. V usage is TRBV12-3 or TRBV12-4 and J usage is TRBJ2-1, with D possibly being TRBD1 (6 bases). V was shortened by 9 bases and J by 0 bases, with 24 bases between the two germline ends. The CDR3 loop spans 18 amino acids. The chain's CDR3 is CASARGSSRRNSYNEQFF. CDR3 coding DNA: TGTGCCAGTGCGAGGGGGTCTAGCAGACGCAACTCCTACAATGAGCAGTTCTTC.

Concerning this clonotype itself: A much more abundant neighbour one base away suggests this may be a read error. The CDR3 here is CASGDGFTQYF. CDR3 nucleotides: TGTGCCAGCGGCGATGGATTTACGCAGTATTTT. The V call is TRBV7-8, the J call TRBJ2-3; no firm D call. The CDR3 totals 11 residues. V was trimmed by 8 bases and J by 8 bases, leaving 11 bases between them. Germline CDR1 reads SGHVS; CDR2 reads FQNEAQ.

This clonotype was recorded at least ten times. The chain has TRBV5-1 and TRBJ2-1; possibly TRBD1 for D (7 bases). Germline-derived CDR1 and CDR2 are SGHRS and YFSETQ. Trimming shortened V by 4 bases and J by 4 bases, and 18 bases separated the two germline ends. There are 16 residues in the CDR3. CDR3 sequence: CASSRDLQGRYNEQFF. The CDR3 DNA follows: TGCGCCAGCAGCCGAGATCTACAGGGGAGGTACAATGAGCAGTTCTTC.

This clonotype was seen more than once but under ten times. V and J are TRBV24-1 and TRBJ2-1; no clear D gene. This CDR3 is built from 9 residues. Trimming took 0 bases from V and 13 from J, leaving 0 bases between them. Per the germline V gene, CDR1 is KGHDR and CDR2 is SFDVKD. CDR3 coding DNA: TGTGCCACCAGTGATTTGCAGTTCTTC. This encodes CATSDLQFF.

The chain combines TRBV12-3 or TRBV12-4 with TRBJ2-2; 10 positions match TRBD2. The CDR3 consists of 15 residues. The trim removed 7 bases at V and 4 bases at J, leaving 6 bases unmatched. Here the CDR3 DNA reads TGTGCCAGCACCTCTAGCGGGAGTGGCACCGGGGAGCTGTTTTTT. Residues: CASTSSGSGTGELFF.

Only a few counts were recorded for this clonotype. The CDR3 here is CASSAGTTYGYTF. The CDR3 region has the DNA TGTGCCAGCAGCGCCGGGACAACATATGGCTACACCTTC. The V gene is TRBV9, the J gene TRBJ1-2, with D perhaps TRBD1 (6 bases). V lost 3 bases and J 5 bases, leaving 11 bases between the germline ends. The CDR3 totals 13 residues. Germline assignment: CDR1 SGDLS and CDR2 YYNGEE.

The CDR3 bases are TGTGCCAGCAGCTTAAGCGGTGGAGGGCCTTCAGGTGAGCAGTTCTTC. It codes for CASSLSGGGPSGEQFF. The chain has TRBV7-9 and TRBJ2-1, with D tentatively TRBD2 (6 bases). Trimming removed 2 bases from V and 9 bases from J, with 20 bases in between. Germline V gene lookup returns CDR1 SEHNR and CDR2 FQNEAQ (reference sequence). The CDR3 length is 16 residues. The whole variable domain, remainder taken from reference TRBV7-9 and TRBJ2-1, is DTGVSQNPRHKITKRGQNVTFRCDPISEHNRLYWYRQTLGQGPEFLTYFQNEAQLEKSRLLSDRFSAERPKGSFSTLEIQRTEQGDSAMYLCASSLSGGGPSGEQFFGPGTRLTVL.

This clonotype was counted between two and nine times. This sequence joins TRBV12-3 or TRBV12-4 and TRBJ2-1; 8 nucleotides agree with TRBD1. There are 15 residues in the CDR3. Losses at the gene ends were 4 bases for V and 7 bases for J; bases not matched to a gene: 9. Here the CDR3 reads CASSYGTGPSNEQFF. In DNA, the CDR3 is TGTGCCAGCAGTTACGGGACAGGACCCTCGAATGAGCAGTTCTTC.

V gene TRBV4-1 combines with J gene TRBJ2-7; D unresolved. The ends were cut back, 0 bases at V and 0 bases at J, with 6 bases in the middle. Per germline, CDR1 MGHRA and CDR2 YSYEKL. The CDR3 extends over 14 amino acids. This CDR3 is CASSQDDISYEQYF. The DNA of the CDR3 is TGCGCCAGCAGCCAAGACGACATCTCCTACGAGCAGTACTTC.

This clonotype was seen only once. This chain joins TRBV6-5 and TRBJ2-7; 11 nucleotides line up with TRBD2. Germline loops: CDR1 MNHEY, CDR2 SVGAGI. This CDR3 region has 19 residues. V was pared by 0 bases and J by 4 bases, with 14 bases of the junction left unmatched. CDR3 in DNA: TGTGCCAGCAGTTACTCACGGCCGGGACTAGCGGACATTACTTACGAGCAGTACTTC. This gives the protein CASSYSRPGLADITYEQYF.

This clonotype has only a few counts. J is TRBJ1-1 and V is TRBV6-2 or TRBV6-3; 10 bases align to TRBD1. This CDR3 region has 17 residues. Germline trimming cut 2 bases from V and 3 bases from J; bases unmatched to any gene: 9. Germline V gives CDR1 MNHEY, CDR2 SVGEGT. CDR3: CASSYPGQGEYDTEAFF. The CDR3 DNA sequence: TGTGCCAGCAGTTACCCCGGACAGGGGGAATACGACACTGAAGCTTTCTTT.

CDR3: CASSGGTEYPQETQYF. The CDR3 DNA sequence: TGTGCCAGCAGCGGGGGGACAGAATACCCCCAAGAGACCCAGTACTTC. V is TRBV5-6 and J is TRBJ2-5, with a tentative D call TRBD1 (7 bases). The germline V gene has CDR1 SGHDT and CDR2 YYEEEE. V was pared by 4 bases and J by 1 base, with 17 bases between. The CDR3 runs 16 residues. Drawing the rest from reference TRBV5-6 and TRBJ2-5, the complete variable domain is DAGVTQSPTHLIKTRGQQVTLRCSPKSGHDTVSWYQQALGQGPQFIFQYYEEEERQRGNFPDRFSGHQFPNYSSELNVNALLLGDSALYLCASSGGTEYPQETQYFGPGTRLLVL.

In its sample, this clonotype was seen once. The chain carries TRBV18 and TRBJ1-1; TRBD1 matches at 7 bases. CDR3 length: 16 residues. Germline V gene data show CDR1 as KGHSH and CDR2 as LQKENI. J lost 5 bases, V lost 0 bases, and 9 bases had no gene match. The CDR3 DNA follows: TGTGCCAGCTCACCACCGGAGGGGGCTTGGAGAACTGAAGCTTTCTTT. It encodes CASSPPEGAWRTEAFF.

This clonotype has more than one count but fewer than ten. The chain uses TRBV20-1 and TRBJ1-2; 7 bases map to TRBD1. The CDR3 has 14 residues. After removal of 4 bases from V and 0 bases from J, the junction contained 5 bases not matched to a gene. Germline CDR1 DFQATT, CDR2 SNEGSKA (reference sequence). CDR3: CSATRDRANYGYTF. The CDR3, as DNA: TGCAGTGCTACAAGAGACAGGGCTAACTATGGCTACACCTTC.

This clonotype occurred many times. V and J are TRBV2 and TRBJ2-1; a possible D gene is TRBD2 (6 bases). Trimming stripped 3 bases from V and 10 bases from J, with 16 bases between. CDR1 is SNHLY, CDR2 FYNNEI, per germline. This CDR3 region has 14 residues. CDR3 residues: CASSDERASGEQFF. The CDR3 DNA sequence: TGTGCCAGCAGTGATGAGCGGGCCTCGGGGGAGCAGTTCTTC.

The chain carries TRBV5-4 and TRBJ2-3; D remains ambiguous. CDR1 is SGHNT and CDR2 is YYREEE in the germline V gene (reference sequence). This CDR3 is 14 amino acids long. V was cut by 3 bases and J by 0 bases, with 8 bases left in between. The CDR3: CASSSYPSTDTQYF. The CDR3 bases are TGTGCCAGCAGCTCCTACCCTAGCACAGATACGCAGTATTTT. The complete variable domain, with remaining parts taken from reference TRBV5-4 and TRBJ2-3, reads ETGVTQSPTHLIKTRGQQVTLRCSSQSGHNTVSWYQQALGQGPQFIFQYYREEENGRGNFPPRFSGLQFPNYSSELNVNALELDDSALYLCASSSYPSTDTQYFGPGTRLTVL.

This clonotype was picked up a small number of times. The chain couples TRBV7-9 to TRBJ2-1; D may be TRBD2 (5 bases). Germline V gene data show CDR1 as SEHNR and CDR2 as FQNEAQ (reference sequence). Trimming pared 4 bases from V and 10 bases from J, leaving 23 bases between. There are 16 residues in the CDR3. CDR3 bases: TGTGCCAGCAGCTCCACTGGACTGGCCACTTTTTTGGAGCAGTTCTTC. Translation gives CASSSTGLATFLEQFF. Full variable domain (remainder filled in from reference TRBV7-9 and TRBJ2-1): DTGVSQNPRHKITKRGQNVTFRCDPISEHNRLYWYRQTLGQGPEFLTYFQNEAQLEKSRLLSDRFSAERPKGSFSTLEIQRTEQGDSAMYLCASSSTGLATFLEQFFGPGTRLTVL.

J is TRBJ2-1 and V is TRBV5-1; TRBD2 matches 13 bases. Losses at the gene ends were 6 bases for V and 4 bases for J; bases not matched to a gene: 1. The length of the CDR3 is 14 residues. Germline V gene data show CDR1 as SGHRS and CDR2 as YFSETQ. The DNA for the CDR3 is TGCGCCAGCAAGGGACTAGCGGGGTACAATGAGCAGTTCTTC. Its translation is CASKGLAGYNEQFF.

The chain carries TRBV20-1 and TRBJ2-3; possibly TRBD1 for D (5 bases). CDR3 length equals 11 residues. V lost 6 bases and J 10 bases, leaving 14 bases between the germline ends. In germline, CDR1 is DFQATT, CDR2 SNEGSKA (reference sequence). CDR3 residues: CSADVQGPQYF. The CDR3, as DNA: TGCAGTGCCGACGTTCAGGGCCCGCAGTATTTT.

The V and J genes are TRBV5-5 and TRBJ2-7; TRBD2 aligns across 7 bases. Trimming took 0 bases from V and 4 from J; bases not matched to a gene: 4. Germline values: CDR1 SGHKS, CDR2 YYEKEE (reference sequence). The CDR3 length is 14 residues. This CDR3 reads CASSLAWEGYEQYF. The CDR3 bases are TGTGCCAGCAGCTTGGCCTGGGAGGGGTACGAGCAGTACTTC.